Following are 25 T cell receptor beta chains from one sample sequenced in a study of cytomegalovirus exposure and HLA in healthy donors. The method was immunoSEQ multiplex PCR; TCRdb's version includes in-frame clones alone and lacks a portion of them. The sample includes 200,000 to 250,000 clones, approximately 83% of them seen just once. Sequencing used PBMCs. These receptors originate from a woman in her 30s in good health and CMV-seropositive.

This chain joins TRBV6-1 and TRBJ1-4; 9 nucleotides line up with TRBD1. CDR3 length: 17 amino acids. Germline CDR1 and CDR2: MNHNS and SASEGT. The J segment lost 6 bases and the V segment lost 1 base, leaving 9 bases of the junction unmatched. The CDR3 loop reads CASSEGTYRTGDEKLFF. The DNA for the CDR3 is TGTGCCAGCAGTGAAGGAACATATAGGACAGGGGATGAAAAACTGTTTTTT.

The chain carries TRBV19 and TRBJ1-1; D is possibly TRBD1 (5 bases). Germline-derived CDR1 and CDR2 are LNHDA and SQIVND (reference sequence). The CDR3 is 12 amino acids. The V and J ends lost 5 bases and 10 bases respectively, with 14 bases between them. CDR3 protein: CASSFTGTPAFF. DNA of the CDR3: TGTGCCAGTAGTTTCACCGGGACCCCAGCTTTCTTT.

This rearrangement joins TRBV5-6 to TRBJ2-2; D remains ambiguous. This CDR3 has 14 residues. Trimming removed 3 bases at V and 5 bases at J, with 11 bases between. Germline V CDR1 and CDR2: SGHDT, YYEEEE. CDR3 residues: CASSSVPGTGELFF. In nucleotides, the CDR3 is TGTGCCAGCAGCTCGGTCCCAGGAACCGGGGAGCTGTTTTTT.

The rearrangement links TRBV7-6 to TRBJ1-1, with D possibly being TRBD1 (5 bases). The germline gives CDR1 SGHVS, CDR2 FNYEAQ. V lost 5 bases and J lost 1, with 8 bases in between. CDR3 size: 13 residues. The CDR3 DNA reads as TGTGCCAGCAGCACCGACAGGAACACTGAAGCTTTCTTT. Translating gives CASSTDRNTEAFF.

The V gene is TRBV5-6, the J gene TRBJ1-3; perhaps TRBD1 as D (5 bases). The germline gives CDR1 SGHDT, CDR2 YYEEEE. The CDR3 loop spans 15 amino acids. Trimming pared 0 bases from V and 0 bases from J, leaving 7 bases between. Here the CDR3 reads CASSLGDRSGNTIYF. The DNA of the CDR3 is TGTGCCAGCAGCTTGGGGGACCGCTCTGGAAACACCATATATTTT.

This chain joins TRBV7-9 and TRBJ1-3, with D unclear. This CDR3 region has 14 residues. V was clipped by 6 bases and J by 2 bases, with 11 bases between them. Germline V gene lookup returns CDR1 SEHNR and CDR2 FQNEAQ (reference sequence). The CDR3 spells CASRPVVTGNTIYF. In nucleotides, the CDR3 is TGTGCCAGCAGGCCTGTGGTTACTGGAAACACCATATATTTT.

The chain uses TRBV30 and TRBJ2-1, with D uncertain. Germline assignment: CDR1 GTSNPN and CDR2 SVGIG (reference sequence). The CDR3 is made up of 14 amino acids. The V and J ends lost 0 bases and 9 bases respectively, with 15 bases between them. The CDR3 protein is CAWSVSWVVREQFF. The CDR3 region has the DNA TGTGCCTGGAGTGTTTCTTGGGTCGTACGTGAGCAGTTCTTC. The variable domain in full, with the rest retrieved from reference TRBV30 and TRBJ2-1, is SQTIHQWPATLVQPVGSPLSLECTVEGTSNPNLYWYRQAAGRGLQLLFYSVGIGQISSEVPQNLSASRPQDRQFILSSKKLLLSDSGFYLCAWSVSWVVREQFFGPGTRLTVL.

Points on this clone: Other DNA sequences in the sample encode the same CDR3. The DNA for the CDR3 is TGTGCCAGCAGCTTAGACAGTAATCAGCCCCAGCATTTT. It is translated as CASSLDSNQPQHF. The chain employs TRBV7-2 and TRBJ1-5; unclear D gene. This CDR3 is built from 13 residues. Germline V gives CDR1 SGHTA, CDR2 FQGNSA. V gave up 1 base and J gave up 4 bases, with 5 bases separating them.

This clone has only one observation. V is TRBV11-2 and J is TRBJ2-1; D uncertain. V was pared by 4 bases and J by 6 bases, with 16 bases between. Germline CDR1 reads SGHAT; CDR2 reads FQNNGV. This CDR3 is built from 15 residues. This CDR3 is CASSSSPHVGNEQFF. As DNA, the CDR3 is TGTGCCAGCAGCTCGTCCCCCCATGTCGGCAATGAGCAGTTCTTC. The complete variable domain, with remaining parts taken from reference TRBV11-2 and TRBJ2-1, reads EAGVAQSPRYKIIEKRQSVAFWCNPISGHATLYWYQQILGQGPKLLIQFQNNGVVDDSQLPKDRFSAERLKGVDSTLKIQPAKLEDSAVYLCASSSSPHVGNEQFFGPGTRLTVL.

This sequence joins TRBV28 and TRBJ2-7; D may correspond to TRBD1 or TRBD2 (5 bases each). Germline V gene data show CDR1 as MDHEN and CDR2 as SYDVKM. V lost 2 bases and J 2 bases, leaving 7 bases between the germline ends. The CDR3 has 13 amino acids. CDR3: CASSLMGPYEQYF. The CDR3 coding sequence is TGTGCCAGCAGTTTAATGGGACCCTACGAGCAGTACTTC. Drawing the rest from reference TRBV28 and TRBJ2-7, the complete variable domain is DVKVTQSSRYLVKRTGEKVFLECVQDMDHENMFWYRQDPGLGLRLIYFSYDVKMKEKGDIPEGYSVSREKKERFSLILESASTNQTSMYLCASSLMGPYEQYFGPGTRLTVT.

The rearrangement joins TRBV4-3 to TRBJ2-1; 9 nucleotides match TRBD1. Germline V gives CDR1 LGHNA, CDR2 YSLEER. CDR3 length equals 15 residues. After removal of 6 bases from V and 7 bases from J, the junction contained 10 bases not matched to a gene. DNA for the CDR3: TGCGCCAGCAGTGATATGGGGACAGGGCGGAATGAGCAGTTCTTC. Protein sequence: CASSDMGTGRNEQFF.

The chain uses TRBV6-5 and TRBJ2-7, with 9 nucleotides matching TRBD2. This CDR3 is built from 14 residues. The V gene end was trimmed by 7 bases and the J gene end by 4 bases; junction bases not matched to a gene: 8. Germline V gene sequence: CDR1 MNHEY, CDR2 SVGAGI. The CDR3 loop is CASKGVAGVYEQYF. DNA for the CDR3: TGTGCCAGCAAGGGAGTAGCGGGAGTTTACGAGCAGTACTTC.

This chain connects TRBV5-1 to TRBJ1-5; the D is unclear. The germline V gene has CDR1 SGHRS and CDR2 YFSETQ. The V end lost 4 bases, the J end lost 4 bases, and 9 bases lay between the germline ends. CDR3 length: 13 residues. CDR3 protein: CASSPGMNQPQHF. DNA for the CDR3: TGCGCCAGCAGCCCTGGTATGAATCAGCCCCAGCATTTT.

This chain connects TRBV10-3 to TRBJ2-3; D possibly corresponds to TRBD2 (5 bases). Germline CDR1 reads ENHRY; CDR2 reads SYGVKD. V lost 2 bases and J lost 4, with 16 bases in between. This CDR3 has 16 amino acids. The CDR3 region is CAISEEVEVTADTQYF. DNA of the CDR3: TGTGCCATCAGTGAGGAGGTGGAGGTAACGGCAGATACGCAGTATTTT.

This sequence joins TRBV30 and TRBJ2-5; no definite D call. Germline values: CDR1 GTSNPN, CDR2 SVGIG (reference sequence). The CDR3 covers 12 residues. The V and J ends lost 0 bases and 5 bases respectively, with 7 bases between them. Here the CDR3 reads CAWSVLSETQYF. The CDR3 DNA is TGTGCCTGGAGTGTACTTTCGGAGACCCAGTACTTC.

The J gene is TRBJ1-1, the V gene TRBV18; possibly TRBD1 for D (5 bases). Germline assignment: CDR1 KGHSH and CDR2 LQKENI. V dropped 1 base and J dropped 1 base, with 7 bases sitting between them. The CDR3 extends over 14 amino acids. CDR3 sequence (DNA): TGTGCCAGCTCACCACGGGGCAAGAACACTGAAGCTTTCTTT. Protein: CASSPRGKNTEAFF.

This clone has a single count. The chain uses TRBV5-6 and TRBJ2-5; 11 bases are shared with TRBD2. Unmatched junction bases numbered 8, after V lost 2 bases and J lost 2 bases. This CDR3 region has 17 residues. Per germline, CDR1 SGHDT and CDR2 YYEEEE. The CDR3 DNA follows: TGTGCCAGCAGCTTCCCCGGGACTAGCGGACCGCAAGAGACCCAGTACTTC. Translation: CASSFPGTSGPQETQYF.

The chain carries TRBV5-6 and TRBJ2-5; D may match TRBD1 or TRBD2 (6 bases each). The CDR3 spans 15 residues. Trimming took 0 bases from V and 1 from J, leaving 10 bases between them. From germline, CDR1 is SGHDT and CDR2 YYEEEE. The CDR3 DNA reads as TGTGCCAGCAGCTTGGCGGGGGCAGGCCAAGAGACCCAGTACTTC. This sequence encodes CASSLAGAGQETQYF.

The rearrangement joins TRBV5-1 to TRBJ2-3, with a weak D call TRBD2 (6 bases). V was trimmed by 0 bases and J by 5 bases, leaving 13 bases between them. The CDR3 is 15 amino acids. Per the germline V gene, CDR1 is SGHRS and CDR2 is YFSETQ. Here the CDR3 DNA reads TGCGCCAGCAGCTTGGCCCCCGGGACTGTAGATACGCAGTATTTT. This gives the protein CASSLAPGTVDTQYF.

The V gene is TRBV19, the J gene TRBJ1-2, with TRBD1 matching 9 bases. The CDR3 has 14 residues. Germline values: CDR1 LNHDA, CDR2 SQIVND (reference sequence). V dropped 6 bases and J dropped 5; count of bases not matched to a gene: 7. CDR3 protein: CASSPGQGGYGYTF. CDR3 DNA: TGTGCCAGTAGCCCGGGACAGGGTGGATATGGCTACACCTTC.

V gene TRBV7-8 combines with J gene TRBJ2-7, with 11 bases aligning to TRBD1. The ends lost 4 bases at V and 4 bases at J; junction bases unmatched: 3. The CDR3 totals 14 residues. Per the germline V gene, CDR1 is SGHVS and CDR2 is FQNEAQ. The CDR3 nucleotides read TGTGCCAGCAGCTGGGACAGGGGGGGTTACGAGCAGTACTTC. Residues: CASSWDRGGYEQYF.

In the case of this clone: The sample carries other DNA sequences with the same CDR3. This chain connects TRBV28 to TRBJ1-5; D perhaps matches TRBD1 (5 bases). Germline V gene sequence: CDR1 MDHEN, CDR2 SYDVKM. The CDR3 loop spans 12 amino acids. Trimming pared 6 bases from V and 2 bases from J, leaving 5 bases between. This CDR3 reads CASRGGNQPQHF. The CDR3 region has the DNA TGTGCCAGCAGGGGGGGCAATCAGCCCCAGCATTTT. Combining the CDR3 with reference TRBV28 and TRBJ1-5 gives the whole variable domain DVKVTQSSRYLVKRTGEKVFLECVQDMDHENMFWYRQDPGLGLRLIYFSYDVKMKEKGDIPEGYSVSREKKERFSLILESASTNQTSMYLCASRGGNQPQHFGDGTRLSIL.

The rearrangement links TRBV30 to TRBJ2-2; no firm D call. The ends were cut back, 2 bases at V and 6 bases at J, with 13 bases in the middle. The germline V gene has CDR1 GTSNPN and CDR2 SVGIG (reference sequence). CDR3 size: 14 residues. CDR3: CAWSKAEGAGELFF. The CDR3 DNA reads TGTGCCTGGAGTAAGGCAGAAGGTGCCGGGGAGCTGTTTTTT.

V and J are TRBV15 and TRBJ2-2, with D perhaps matching TRBD1 (5 bases). In germline, CDR1 is LNHNV, CDR2 YYDKDF (reference sequence). The CDR3 spans 16 residues. The ends were cut back, 2 bases at V and 0 bases at J, with 10 bases in the middle. CDR3 DNA sequence: TGTGCCACCAGCAGAAGGGGCGGCTCGAACACCGGGGAGCTGTTTTTT. This encodes CATSRRGGSNTGELFF.

V is TRBV27 and J is TRBJ2-7, with D possibly TRBD2 on 5 matching bases. The CDR3 sequence is 15 residues long. CDR1 MNHEY and CDR2 SMNVEV come from the germline V gene (reference sequence). The V gene lost 0 bases and the J gene lost 4 bases, with 13 bases spanning the gap. Here the CDR3 reads CASSLSASPFYEQYF. The CDR3 bases are TGTGCCAGCAGTTTATCGGCTAGCCCCTTTTACGAGCAGTACTTC.